Below, one T cell receptor (beta chain) is given with its context. Its antigen is not known. This entry is derived from a study of T cell responses to AZD1222 COVID-19 vaccine. The assay was immunoSEQ multiplex PCR, and TCRdb's table has in-frame clones only and misses some. The data show some 180,000 clones, with about 93% seen just once and around 1% held by the top ten. The CDR3 is 15 residues long. In germline, CDR1 is SGHTA, CDR2 FQGNSA. V was shortened by 2 bases and J by 3 bases, with 14 bases between the two germline ends. Study-level points and caveats: Clonal diversity was possibly underestimated, and the donors were mostly white British, with more females.

The material sequenced was peripheral blood, taken 28 days after the second dose of the MenACWY control vaccine. The receptor's source is an adult who received the MenACWY meningococcal vaccine as a control. The J gene is TRBJ2-7, the V gene TRBV7-2; D possibly matches TRBD1 or TRBD2 (6 bases each). Here the CDR3 DNA reads TGTGCCAGCAGCTTATTTGGGGGGCAAAACTACGAGCAGTACTTC. Translation: CASSLFGGQNYEQYF.